The 29 T cell receptor beta chains presented below share a single source sample, sequenced in a study of OX40 agonist ivuxolimab in advanced cancers. Profiling relied on immunoSEQ multiplex PCR, and the TCRdb table lists in-frame clones only, not all of them. The sample has some 48,000 clones, approximately 86% seen once. Sequencing used CD4+ or CD8+ T cells sorted from blood, obtained in a trial of the OX40 agonist ivuxolimab. These receptors all come from an adult with an advanced solid tumor such as melanoma, head and neck, liver or kidney cancer.

V usage is TRBV5-1 and J usage is TRBJ1-3; 9 nucleotides line up with TRBD1. The CDR3 totals 17 residues. The germline CDR1 and CDR2 sequences are SGHRS and YFSETQ. Trimming removed 4 bases from V and 0 bases from J; junction bases left unmatched: 8. CDR3: CASSPGQGTSSGNTIYF. CDR3 bases: TGCGCCAGCAGCCCCGGACAGGGGACAAGCTCTGGAAACACCATATATTTT. The full variable domain, completed using reference TRBV5-1 and TRBJ1-3, is KAGVTQTPRYLIKTRGQQVTLSCSPISGHRSVSWYQQTPGQGLQFLFEYFSETQRNKGNFPGRFSGRQFSNSRSEMNVSTLELGDSALYLCASSPGQGTSSGNTIYFGEGSWLTVV.

The chain uses TRBV6-1 and TRBJ2-7, with D perhaps given as TRBD1 or TRBD2 (5 bases each). This CDR3 region has 12 residues. Germline CDR1 reads MNHNS; CDR2 reads SASEGT. V shed 4 bases and J shed 3 bases, with 7 bases lying between them. The chain's CDR3 is CASSGGDYEQYF. The CDR3 coding sequence is TGTGCCAGCAGTGGAGGGGACTACGAGCAGTACTTC.

This chain joins TRBV7-2 and TRBJ2-7, with TRBD2 identical over 10 bases. The CDR3 consists of 15 residues. The ends lost 3 bases at V and 2 bases at J; junction bases unmatched: 4. CDR1 is SGHTA and CDR2 is FQGNSA in the germline V gene. In nucleotides, the CDR3 is TGTGCCAGCAGCTTCGCTAGCGGGGGAGCCTACGAGCAGTACTTC. Amino acids: CASSFASGGAYEQYF.

V is TRBV4-1 and J is TRBJ2-1; 10 bases match TRBD2. The CDR3 spans 16 residues. V lost 0 bases to trimming and J lost 1 base; unmatched junction nucleotides: 0. Germline CDR1 and CDR2: MGHRA and YSYEKL. The CDR3 coding sequence is TGCGCCAGCAGCCAAGAAGCGGGAGGGTCCTACAATGAGCAGTTCTTC. Protein sequence: CASSQEAGGSYNEQFF.

The chain couples TRBV10-2 to TRBJ2-1; TRBD2 aligns across 7 bases. The CDR3 is 12 amino acids. Germline loops: CDR1 WSHSY, CDR2 SAAADI. With 6 bases clipped from V and 7 bases from J, the junction kept 3 bases outside the gene matches. The CDR3 DNA is TGCGCCAGCAGAGCGGGGTTTAATGAGCAGTTCTTC. It is translated as CASRAGFNEQFF.

V is TRBV7-2 and J is TRBJ1-5; 7 positions match TRBD1. Losses at the gene ends were 5 bases for V and 6 bases for J; bases not matched to a gene: 4. This CDR3 comprises 13 residues. Germline V CDR1 and CDR2: SGHTA, FQGNSA. The CDR3 nucleotides are TGTGCCAGCAGCATCAGACAGGGTCAGCCCCAGCATTTT. Its translation is CASSIRQGQPQHF.

CDR3 in amino acids: CASSPASGANVLTF. DNA for the CDR3: TGTGCCAGCAGCCCCGCGTCAGGGGCCAACGTCCTGACTTTC. The chain uses TRBV5-4 and TRBJ2-6, with no clear D. The CDR3 covers 14 residues. Trimming removed 4 bases from V and 4 bases from J, with 9 bases in between. Germline V gives CDR1 SGHNT, CDR2 YYREEE (reference sequence).

This clone was counted once. The chain combines TRBV6-1 with TRBJ2-7, with 8 bases lining up with TRBD2. V lost 1 base, J lost 2 bases, and 13 bases stayed unmatched. CDR3 length: 18 amino acids. Germline-derived CDR1 and CDR2 are MNHNS and SASEGT. As DNA, the CDR3 is TGTGCCAGCAGTGAAGGAGCGGGGGACGGCCGTCTTACCTACGAGCAGTACTTC. Translated: CASSEGAGDGRLTYEQYF.

This clone was observed a single time. V usage is TRBV9 and J usage is TRBJ2-1; 7 bases match TRBD2. The CDR3 has 16 amino acids. J was trimmed by 4 bases and V by 4 bases; bases with no gene match: 11. The V gene's germline CDR1 is SGDLS and CDR2 YYNGEE. The DNA of the CDR3 is TGTGCCAGCAGCCTCAGAGGGAGGGAATTGTACAATGAGCAGTTCTTC. Translating gives CASSLRGRELYNEQFF.

This clone occurred once. CDR3 residues: CASNDRAGELFF. CDR3 nucleotides: TGTGCCAGTAACGACCGGGCTGGGGAGCTGTTTTTT. The chain uses TRBV19 and TRBJ2-2; D unresolved. This CDR3 contains 12 residues. Germline V gene data show CDR1 as LNHDA and CDR2 as SQIVND (reference sequence). The germline V and J ends were trimmed by 7 bases and 8 bases, with 11 bases remaining between them.

The J gene is TRBJ2-7, the V gene TRBV19; D tentatively reads TRBD1 or TRBD2 (5 bases each). Germline lookup yields CDR1 LNHDA and CDR2 SQIVND (reference sequence). The CDR3 is 14 amino acids. V gave up 6 bases and J gave up 2 bases, with 14 bases separating them. The CDR3 region is CASSLGTGTYEQYF. CDR3 sequence (DNA): TGTGCCAGTAGCCTCGGGACGGGTACCTACGAGCAGTACTTC.

The chain is built from TRBV6-6 and TRBJ1-2, with 9 positions matching TRBD1. The germline CDR1 and CDR2 sequences are MNHNY and SVGAGI (reference sequence). The CDR3 spans 15 residues. With 5 bases clipped from V and 4 bases from J, the junction kept 8 bases outside the gene matches. CDR3 sequence: CASSKLQGAAYGYTF. The CDR3 nucleotides read TGTGCCAGCAGTAAACTACAGGGGGCCGCCTATGGCTACACCTTC.

This chain connects TRBV1 to TRBJ2-5; the table names TRBD2, a call not compared with the DNA. The DNA end lines up better with TRBJ2-7; the J call may be wrong. TRBV1 is listed as a pseudogene. The CDR3 is 15 amino acids. The CDR3 loop is CTSSQDLGQDYEQYF. CDR3 DNA sequence: TGCACCAGCAGCCAAGATCTGGGTCAGGACTACGAGCAGTACTTC.

The chain links TRBV19 to TRBJ1-1; TRBD1 is a possible D gene (6 bases). The CDR3 runs to 16 residues. CDR1 LNHDA and CDR2 SQIVND come from the germline V gene (reference sequence). V was shortened by 3 bases and J by 6 bases, with 20 bases between the two germline ends. Written as DNA, the CDR3 is TGTGCCAGTAGTATCGATTACAGGGCCGCAGGATCTGAAGCTTTCTTT. The encoded protein is CASSIDYRAAGSEAFF.

In its sample, this clone was seen once. This chain connects TRBV28 to TRBJ1-2, with D unclear. The CDR3 has 12 residues. The V end was cut by 6 bases, the J end by 1 base, with 6 bases between. The germline V gene encodes CDR1 MDHEN and CDR2 SYDVKM. This CDR3 reads CASRPINYGYTF. Here the CDR3 DNA reads TGTGCCAGCAGGCCCATTAACTATGGCTACACCTTC.

The CDR3 is CASSLISGSSYEQYF. Written as DNA, the CDR3 is TGTGCCAGCAGCTTGATTAGCGGGAGCTCCTACGAGCAGTACTTC. The genes are TRBV7-2 and TRBJ2-7; 9 bases align to TRBD2. CDR1 SGHTA and CDR2 FQGNSA come from the germline V gene. V lost 3 bases and J lost 0; bases outside the gene matches: 3. The CDR3 consists of 15 residues.

The chain combines TRBV5-1 with TRBJ2-1, with D perhaps TRBD2 (5 bases). V gave up 0 bases and J gave up 4 bases, with 14 bases separating them. Per the germline V gene, CDR1 is SGHRS and CDR2 is YFSETQ. The CDR3 is made up of 16 amino acids. CDR3 DNA sequence: TGCGCCAGCAGCTTGGGGGAAGCGGCTAAATACAATGAGCAGTTCTTC. Protein product: CASSLGEAAKYNEQFF.

The chain employs TRBV11-2 and TRBJ1-1, with a weak D call TRBD1 (6 bases). Trimming removed 3 bases at V and 0 bases at J, with 14 bases between. CDR1 is SGHAT and CDR2 is FQNNGV in the germline V gene. The CDR3 is 16 amino acids. CDR3 coding DNA: TGTGCCAGCAGCTTTGGGGGGGGCGCGTTGAACACTGAAGCTTTCTTT. It translates to CASSFGGGALNTEAFF.

V gene TRBV19 combines with J gene TRBJ1-5; tentative D call: TRBD1 (6 bases). Germline V gene lookup returns CDR1 LNHDA and CDR2 SQIVND (reference sequence). This CDR3 contains 14 residues. V gave up 4 bases and J gave up 11 bases, with 18 bases separating them. The CDR3: CASSTGQTGSAQHF. The CDR3, as DNA: TGTGCCAGTAGTACCGGACAGACCGGGTCGGCCCAGCATTTT.

The CDR3 here is CASSLLSDTQYF. CDR3 coding DNA: TGTGCCAGCAGCCTCTTATCAGATACGCAGTATTTT. The chain is built from TRBV5-6 and TRBJ2-3; D unresolved. Germline CDR1 SGHDT, CDR2 YYEEEE. The CDR3 is made up of 12 amino acids. V dropped 4 bases and J dropped 4 bases, with 7 bases sitting between them.

The chain carries TRBV5-8 and TRBJ2-7; either TRBD1 or TRBD2 may supply D (5 bases each). CDR3 length: 16 amino acids. Trimming stripped 4 bases from V and 0 bases from J, with 17 bases between. Germline assignment: CDR1 SGHTS and CDR2 YDEGEE. The CDR3 region is CASSLTNPGPSYEQYF. The CDR3, as DNA: TGTGCCAGCAGCCTTACAAACCCGGGACCCTCCTACGAGCAGTACTTC.

As DNA, the CDR3 is TGTGCCAGCACCACAGAGGCCTCTCACACCGGGGAGCTGTTTTTT. It encodes CASTTEASHTGELFF. This chain joins TRBV7-2 and TRBJ2-2; no clear D gene. Germline loops: CDR1 SGHTA, CDR2 FQGNSA. CDR3 size: 15 residues. The V gene lost 7 bases and the J gene lost 3 bases, with 15 bases spanning the gap.

The chain is built from TRBV28 and TRBJ1-2; D possibly corresponds to TRBD1 (5 bases). The CDR3 is made up of 14 amino acids. Germline CDR1 reads MDHEN; CDR2 reads SYDVKM. Trimming shortened V by 2 bases and J by 7 bases, and 14 bases separated the two germline ends. The CDR3 spells CASSLGGDGSGYTF. The CDR3 nucleotides are TGTGCCAGCAGTTTAGGAGGGGACGGGAGTGGCTACACCTTC.

The rearrangement links TRBV7-2 to TRBJ2-6; D not certain. Germline V lookup: CDR1 SGHTA, CDR2 FQGNSA. Trimming left V 1 base short and J 1 base short, with 8 bases between. The CDR3 is 16 amino acids. The CDR3: CASSLDRSSGANVLTF. CDR3 sequence (DNA): TGTGCCAGCAGCTTAGATAGGTCTTCTGGGGCCAACGTCCTGACTTTC.

This chain joins TRBV7-2 and TRBJ2-7; D not resolved. Germline values: CDR1 SGHTA, CDR2 FQGNSA. The V gene lost 2 bases and the J gene lost 6 bases, with 14 bases spanning the gap. The CDR3 has 14 residues. This CDR3 is CASSLLPEYGEQYF. The CDR3 nucleotides are TGTGCCAGCAGCTTACTTCCCGAGTACGGCGAGCAGTACTTC.

The chain has TRBV10-3 and TRBJ2-2; possibly TRBD2 for D (5 bases). The germline V gene has CDR1 ENHRY and CDR2 SYGVKD. The germline V and J ends were trimmed by 3 bases and 2 bases, with 13 bases remaining between them. The CDR3 is made up of 16 amino acids. The CDR3 sequence: CAISDLARQNTGELFF. CDR3 nucleotides: TGTGCCATCAGTGATTTAGCGAGACAAAACACCGGGGAGCTGTTTTTT.

V gene TRBV2 combines with J gene TRBJ1-1; D possibly corresponds to TRBD1 (6 bases). V lost 10 bases to trimming and J lost 3 bases, with 15 bases between them. This CDR3 spans 13 amino acids. CDR1 is SNHLY, CDR2 FYNNEI, per germline. The CDR3 nucleotides are TGTGCCACCACGGGACATCTATACACTGAAGCTTTCTTT. It is translated as CATTGHLYTEAFF.

V is TRBV7-2 and J is TRBJ2-3; 10 bases are a match to TRBD2. Germline V gene sequence: CDR1 SGHTA, CDR2 FQGNSA. There are 17 residues in the CDR3. V was pared by 6 bases and J by 1 base, with 10 bases of the junction left unmatched. The chain's CDR3 is CASSYPSGLAGTDTQYF. DNA of the CDR3: TGTGCCAGCAGTTACCCTAGCGGACTAGCGGGCACAGATACGCAGTATTTT.

V gene TRBV4-3 combines with J gene TRBJ1-2; 8 bases map to TRBD1. Germline V gene sequence: CDR1 LGHNA, CDR2 YSLEER. The CDR3 consists of 15 residues. Unmatched junction bases numbered 4, after V lost 0 bases and J lost 4 bases. CDR3 bases: TGCGCCAGCAGCCAAGACAGGGGGCGAAGCTATGGCTACACCTTC. Its translation: CASSQDRGRSYGYTF.